These 2 T cell receptor beta chains were sequenced from one sample in a study of blood T cell repertoires in COVID-19. Method: immunoSEQ multiplex PCR; TCRdb's copy keeps in-frame clones and lacks some. The sample has around 47,000 clones, approximately 90% seen once. Sequencing was done on a sample of peripheral blood. The receptors stem from a man aged 35 to 55 with COVID-19, enrolled during active disease.

The chain carries TRBV28 and TRBJ2-3, with 10 positions matching TRBD1. J lost 0 bases, V lost 6 bases, and 3 bases had no gene match. The CDR3 spans 15 residues. The germline V gene has CDR1 MDHEN and CDR2 SYDVKM. CDR3 in amino acids: CASRGTGASTDTQYF. CDR3 DNA sequence: TGTGCCAGCAGGGGGACAGGGGCTAGCACAGATACGCAGTATTTT.

The chain couples TRBV19 to TRBJ1-3; no clear D. The CDR3 loop spans 12 amino acids. V lost 6 bases, J lost 3 bases, and 6 bases lay in between. Germline V gives CDR1 LNHDA, CDR2 SQIVND (reference sequence). The CDR3 DNA follows: TGTGCCAGTAGAATCCTTGGAAACACCATATATTTT. Translation gives CASRILGNTIYF.